This T cell receptor beta chain emerged from a study of T cell responses to AZD1222 COVID-19 vaccine. Study observations and caveats: Regions left unmutated in variants are reportedly the target of nearly half of spike-specific TCRs. Clonal diversity may have been underestimated, and the donors were mostly white British, with more females than males.

Germline V gene sequence: CDR1 LNHDA, CDR2 SQIVND (reference sequence). The CDR3 totals 15 residues. The V segment lost 4 bases and the J segment 1 base; nucleotides outside the gene matches: 6. On this clone: Its target is unknown.

Repertoires were generated with immunoSEQ multiplex PCR, while TCRdb's copy carries only in-frame clones and drops some. The profile shows about 140,000 clones, 89% of them singletons. The TCR sequence derives from an adult in good health. This specimen was peripheral blood, taken on day 0 of AZD1222 vaccination. The chain is built from TRBV19 and TRBJ2-7; 8 bases fit TRBD1. CDR3 DNA sequence: TGTGCCAGTAGTACGCCAGGGGGCAGTTCCTACGAGCAGTACTTC. Protein: CASSTPGGSSYEQYF.